What follows describes a single T cell receptor beta chain. This receptor's antigen is unknown. There are no base qualities to consult, and no much larger clone falls within one base. Trimming at the junction amounts to 2 bases on V and 4 bases on J, and the germline ends lie 17 bases apart. Sequences MNHEY (CDR1) and SVGAGI (CDR2) are obtained from the germline V gene. The CDR3, from cysteine to phenylalanine, totals 16 residues. Of all the DNA, just the CDR3 is kept, 48 bases in frame from base 1. The immunoSEQ Assay, a bias-controlled multiplex PCR, was used to amplify TCRbeta CDR3 regions from genomic DNA. The original methods were these. The number of nucleated cells in each sample was estimated by amplification of reference gene primers within the assay. To quantify the absolute abundance of each unique TCRbeta CDR3 rearrangement, sequence reads were collapsed and filtered. For each sample, productive Simpson clonality was calculated as the square root of Simpson's diversity index across productive rearrangements. The immuneACCESS repertoire file appears here via TCRdb, limited to in-frame rearrangements. These files lack a portion of the clones; in checked studies, under half of the deficit traces to unresolved V genes, and the cause of the others is not known. D and trimming were read from the DNA, whereas the V and J calls and clone size are those reported in that table. Recorded for this sample are some 62,000 clones; roughly 80% of them occurred a single time. The leading ten clones occupy approximately 3.8% of the sample.

This entry comes from a study of blood T cell repertoires in COVID-19 (dated by TCRdb to about 2020). Describing the broader study: Samples covering the acute and convalescent phases of COVID-19 were provided by collaborators in the United States, Italy and Spain. The prospective study material was composed of cDNA or gDNA derived from T cells, B-cell-depleted T cells, or PBMCs. The dataset comprised deeply sampled blood TCRbeta repertoires from subjects exposed to, actively infected with, or recovered from COVID-19. The repertoires were released in a freely available public database meant as a resource for research on the immune response to SARS-CoV-2. Samples came from the ongoing ImmuneRACE study (first 160 participants) plus 1,254 subjects from 6 global collaborators. The sample metadata nearly always contained a de-identified subject ID, COVID-19 status, age in years and sex. Where HLA class I and class II types were available, the types were taken from metadata supplied by the sample provider, not from assay-based typing.

In the prospective study, participants were roughly 18 to 100 years old, resided in 25 or so geographic areas of the United States, and were enrolled through a virtual design. To assign participants to cohorts, the prospective study relied on clinical history that participants themselves reported in a screening survey and a study questionnaire. Each participant in the prospective study had whole blood, serum and a nasopharyngeal or oropharyngeal swab collected by mobile phlebotomists. Over an approximately 2-month period, participants in the prospective study had the option of providing additional blood draws and questionnaires. Before DNA extraction, prospective study blood samples were shipped either frozen or at room temperature. General findings and caveats noted by the study authors: The quantity of clinical and demographic metadata differed by source and by participant and was supplied without curation.

Material: PBMCs or T cells enriched from blood (not recorded which). The TCR sequence derives from a woman aged 35 to 49 with acute COVID-19. The receptor chain draws on TRBV6-5 and TRBJ1-1; the D gene assignment is ambiguous. The DNA sequence reads TGTGCCAGCAGTTACGGTCTTAAAGGAAGAGGCACTGAAGCTTTCTTT. This translates into CASSYGLKGRGTEAFF.